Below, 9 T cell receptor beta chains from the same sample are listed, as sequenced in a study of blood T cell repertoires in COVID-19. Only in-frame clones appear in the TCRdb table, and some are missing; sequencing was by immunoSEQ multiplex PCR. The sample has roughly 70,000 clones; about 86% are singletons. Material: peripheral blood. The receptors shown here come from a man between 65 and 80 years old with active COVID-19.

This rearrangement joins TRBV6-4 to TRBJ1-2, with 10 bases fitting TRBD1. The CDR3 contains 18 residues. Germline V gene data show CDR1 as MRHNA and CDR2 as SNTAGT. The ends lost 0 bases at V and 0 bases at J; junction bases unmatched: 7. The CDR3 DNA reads TGTGCCAGCAGTGACTCGCCGGGACAGGGGCAACCTAACTATGGCTACACCTTC. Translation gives CASSDSPGQGQPNYGYTF.

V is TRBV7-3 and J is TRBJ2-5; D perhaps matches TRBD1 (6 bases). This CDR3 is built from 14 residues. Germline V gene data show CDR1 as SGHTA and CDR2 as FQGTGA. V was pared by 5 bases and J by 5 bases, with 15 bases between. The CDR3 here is CASSQGGGRETQYF. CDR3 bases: TGTGCCAGCAGCCAAGGGGGTGGAAGGGAGACCCAGTACTTC.

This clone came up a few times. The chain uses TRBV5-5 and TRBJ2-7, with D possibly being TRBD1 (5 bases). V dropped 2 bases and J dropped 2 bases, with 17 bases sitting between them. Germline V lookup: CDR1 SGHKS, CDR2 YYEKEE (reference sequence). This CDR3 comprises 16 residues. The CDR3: CASSFVGPTDTYEQYF. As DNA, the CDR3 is TGTGCCAGCAGCTTTGTGGGGCCAACCGATACCTACGAGCAGTACTTC.

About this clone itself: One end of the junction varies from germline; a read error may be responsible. The CDR3 region is CASSLFPSGGGETQYF. The CDR3 nucleotides read TGTGCTAGCAGCTTATTCCCTAGCGGAGGGGGAGAGACCCAGTACTTC. The chain employs TRBV7-7 and TRBJ2-5; possible D gene TRBD2, 7 bases. The CDR3 has 16 amino acids. Per the germline V gene, CDR1 is SSHAT and CDR2 is FNYEAQ (reference sequence).

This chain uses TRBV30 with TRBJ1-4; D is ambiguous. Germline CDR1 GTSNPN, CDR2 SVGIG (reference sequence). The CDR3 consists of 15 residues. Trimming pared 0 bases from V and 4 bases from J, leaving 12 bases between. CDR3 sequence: CAWSVRVGINEKLFF. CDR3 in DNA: TGTGCCTGGAGTGTACGGGTCGGGATTAATGAAAAACTGTTTTTT.

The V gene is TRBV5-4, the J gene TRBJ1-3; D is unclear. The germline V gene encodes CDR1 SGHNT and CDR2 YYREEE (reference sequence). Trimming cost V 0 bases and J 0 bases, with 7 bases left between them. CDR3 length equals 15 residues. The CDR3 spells CASSLGSSSGNTIYF. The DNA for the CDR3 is TGTGCCAGCAGCTTGGGGTCGAGCTCTGGAAACACCATATATTTT.

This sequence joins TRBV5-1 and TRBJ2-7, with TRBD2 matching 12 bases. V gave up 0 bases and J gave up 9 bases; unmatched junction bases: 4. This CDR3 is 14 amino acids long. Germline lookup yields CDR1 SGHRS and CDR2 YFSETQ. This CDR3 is CASSLGLAGVGQYF. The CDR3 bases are TGCGCCAGCAGCTTGGGACTAGCGGGAGTGGGGCAGTACTTC.

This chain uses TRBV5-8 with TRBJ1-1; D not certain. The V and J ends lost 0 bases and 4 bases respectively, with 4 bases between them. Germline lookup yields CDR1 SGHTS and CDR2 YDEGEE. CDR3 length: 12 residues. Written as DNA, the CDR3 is TGTGCCAGCAGCTTGGTGGCCACTGAAGCTTTCTTT. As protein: CASSLVATEAFF.

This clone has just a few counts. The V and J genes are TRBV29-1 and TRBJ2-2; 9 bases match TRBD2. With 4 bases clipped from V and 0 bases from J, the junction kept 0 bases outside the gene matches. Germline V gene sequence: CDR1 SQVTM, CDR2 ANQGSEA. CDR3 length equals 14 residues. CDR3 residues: CSVGLAANTGELFF. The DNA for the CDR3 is TGCAGCGTTGGACTAGCGGCGAACACCGGGGAGCTGTTTTTT.